The text below deals with one TCR beta chain. Other DNA sequences of this sample code for an identical CDR3. The CDR3 totals 14 residues. Trimming left V 1 base short and J 1 base short, with 8 bases between. CDR1 SGHTA and CDR2 FQGNSA come from the germline V gene. Per the original data handling: Estimated nucleated cell counts came from reference gene primer amplification. Produced via immunoSEQ multiplex PCR; TCRdb's table is partial and in-frame only. Clonal size and the V and J genes are those of that table, whereas D and trimming came from the DNA. The sample has some 190,000 clones, approximately 84% seen once. This sample stems from a study of blood T cell repertoires in COVID-19. Study context: From the United States, Italy and Spain came samples of acute and convalescent COVID-19. PBMCs, B-cell-depleted T cells, or T cells were the source of the cDNA or gDNA that made up the material.

Sequenced material: peripheral blood. The gene calls are TRBV7-2 and TRBJ2-7; D perhaps matches TRBD1 (6 bases). This sequence was found in a woman of 80 years or more with acute or convalescent COVID-19. The CDR3 region is CASSLGGQSYEQYF. CDR3 in DNA: TGTGCCAGCAGCTTAGGTGGACAGTCCTACGAGCAGTACTTC.